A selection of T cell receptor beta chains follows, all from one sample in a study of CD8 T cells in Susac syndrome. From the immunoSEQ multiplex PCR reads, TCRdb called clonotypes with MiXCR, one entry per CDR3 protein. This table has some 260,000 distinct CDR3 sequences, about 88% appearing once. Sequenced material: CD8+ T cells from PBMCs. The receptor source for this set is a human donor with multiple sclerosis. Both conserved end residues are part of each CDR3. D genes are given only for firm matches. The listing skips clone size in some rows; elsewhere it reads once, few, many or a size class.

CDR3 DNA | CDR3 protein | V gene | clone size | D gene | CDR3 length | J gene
TGTGCCAGTACCCCCGGGGGGGGGAGCTACGAGCAGTACTTC | CASTPGGGSYEQYF | TRBV19 | few | TRBD2 | 14 | TRBJ2-7
TGTGCCAGCAGCTCTACGGCTAAACCCTACCAAGAGACCCAGTACTTC | CASSSTAKPYQETQYF | TRBV11-2 | - | - | 16 | TRBJ2-5
TGTGCCAGCAGTTTAAGGACAGGGGGGAACACTGAAGCTTTCTTT | CASSLRTGGNTEAFF | TRBV27 | few | TRBD1 | 15 | TRBJ1-1
TGTGCCAGCAGTTCCTCCGGGACATCATACACAGATACGCAGTATTTT | CASSSSGTSYTDTQYF | TRBV27 | - | - | 16 | TRBJ2-3
TGTGCCAGCAGTTTCCTTACCAAAAGTGGGTACAATGAGCAGTTCTTC | CASSFLTKSGYNEQFF | TRBV27 | - | - | 16 | TRBJ2-1
TGTGCCAGCAGCCTCTCTCCGAGGATTCAAGAGACCCAGTACTTC | CASSLSPRIQETQYF | TRBV3-1 | - | - | 15 | TRBJ2-5
TGTGCCACCAGTGAGAGGGTCGGGGAGCTGTTTTTT | CATSERVGELFF | TRBV24-1 | - | - | 12 | TRBJ2-2
TGCGCCAGCAGCTTGGAGGGTAGCGGGGTGAGCTCCTACAATGAGCAGTTCTTC | CASSLEGSGVSSYNEQFF | TRBV5-1 | - | TRBD2 | 18 | TRBJ2-1
TGTGCCAGCAGTTACTCGAATCCGAAATCCTACGAGCAGTACTTC | CASSYSNPKSYEQYF | TRBV6-6 | - | - | 15 | TRBJ2-7
TGTGCCAGCAGTGTGGGACAGGGAATTGGGGCCGGGGAGCTGTTTTTT | CASSVGQGIGAGELFF | TRBV27 | - | TRBD1 | 16 | TRBJ2-2
TGTGCCAGCAGTGAAGCGGAGGGGACGGGCTACGAGCAGTACTTC | CASSEAEGTGYEQYF | TRBV6-1 | - | - | 15 | TRBJ2-7
TGTGCCAGCAGCTTAGCGGCGAGCGGGGAGCTGTTTTTT | CASSLAASGELFF | TRBV7-6 | - | - | 13 | TRBJ2-2
TGTGCCAGCAGCCCCACCCCAGACAATGAGCAGTTCTTC | CASSPTPDNEQFF | TRBV7-3 | - | - | 13 | TRBJ2-1
TGTGCCAGCAGTCCGGTCCCCGGCACAGATACGCAGTATTTT | CASSPVPGTDTQYF | TRBV12-3/TRBV12-4 | - | - | 14 | TRBJ2-3
TGCGCCAGCAGCTTTAATCGGGGAAAAGAAGCTTTCTTT | CASSFNRGKEAFF | TRBV5-1 | - | - | 13 | TRBJ1-1
TGTGCCAGCACCAAAAAACGGCGACCTTACAATGAGCAGTTCTTC | CASTKKRRPYNEQFF | TRBV28 | - | - | 15 | TRBJ2-1
TGTGCCAGCAGCTTAGGTCCCCAGGGAACAGATACGCAGTATTTT | CASSLGPQGTDTQYF | TRBV11-2 | - | - | 15 | TRBJ2-3
TGTGCCAGCGGCGCCCGGGACCGGAGCGATGAGCAGTTCTTC | CASGARDRSDEQFF | TRBV9 | - | - | 14 | TRBJ2-1
TGTGCCAGCATCATTGGGGTCTCCGGGGAGCTGTTTTTT | CASIIGVSGELFF | TRBV7-8 | - | - | 13 | TRBJ2-2
TGCGCCAGCAGCCATCCGAGAGGGGGGAGCTCCTACAATGAGCAGTTCTTC | CASSHPRGGSSYNEQFF | TRBV4-1 | - | - | 17 | TRBJ2-1
TGTGCCAGCAGCGTCGGGCTTGGGGGCGAGCAGTACTTC | CASSVGLGGEQYF | TRBV9 | - | - | 13 | TRBJ2-7
TGTGCCAGCAGCGGAAACGAGCGACCCGGGGAGCTGTTTTTT | CASSGNERPGELFF | TRBV7-9 | - | - | 14 | TRBJ2-2
TGTGCCAGCAGTGAAGCGCGTGGCGGACCCTACAATGAGCAGTTCTTC | CASSEARGGPYNEQFF | TRBV2 | - | - | 16 | TRBJ2-1
TGTGCCAGTAGGGCTTCTAGCGGGATCCTCTCCGAGCAGTACTTC | CASRASSGILSEQYF | TRBV19 | once | TRBD2 | 15 | TRBJ2-7
TGTGCCAGCAGCCAAGAAGGCGGGGGACACAATCAGCCCCAGCATTTT | CASSQEGGGHNQPQHF | TRBV14 | - | - | 16 | TRBJ1-5
TGTGCCAGCAGGTTCCGGGACGGCACTGAAGCTTTCTTT | CASRFRDGTEAFF | TRBV4-2 | - | - | 13 | TRBJ1-1
TGTGCGACAGGGGAAGGCTACGAGCAGTACTTC | CATGEGYEQYF | TRBV12-5 | - | TRBD1 | 11 | TRBJ2-7
TGTGCCAGCAGTTTAGGCCCTAGCGGCTACACTGAAGCTTTCTTT | CASSLGPSGYTEAFF | TRBV12-3/TRBV12-4 | once | - | 15 | TRBJ1-1
TGTGCCAGCAGCGTCCGCGCGGGGAGTTATGAGCAGTTCTTC | CASSVRAGSYEQFF | TRBV9 | - | - | 14 | TRBJ2-1
TGTGCCAGCAGCTTACTTACAAACTGTGGCTACACCTTC | CASSLLTNCGYTF | TRBV5-6 | - | - | 13 | TRBJ1-2
TGTGCCAGCAGCCGAAGGGGGGACCTTGAAGCTTTCTTT | CASSRRGDLEAFF | TRBV7-9 | - | - | 13 | TRBJ1-1
TGTGCTAGCAGCGAGGGACCGGGAGACTACGAGCAGTACTTC | CASSEGPGDYEQYF | TRBV7-7 | few | - | 14 | TRBJ2-7
TGTGCCAGCAGACCAGGGGGATCTAATTCACCCCTCCACTTT | CASRPGGSNSPLHF | TRBV27 | - | TRBD1 | 14 | TRBJ1-6
TGTGCCACCAGCAGTTTTCCCCGGGCTCTTAGCACAGATACGCAGTATTTT | CATSSFPRALSTDTQYF | TRBV15 | - | - | 17 | TRBJ2-3
TGCAGTGCTATTTTCCCCCCGGGGCCCCAAGAGACCCAGTACTTC | CSAIFPPGPQETQYF | TRBV20-1 | few | - | 15 | TRBJ2-5
TGTGCCAGTAGTATAGCCGGTCTAGCGGGAGGGAGCTCCTACAATGAGCAGTTCTTC | CASSIAGLAGGSSYNEQFF | TRBV19 | - | TRBD2 | 19 | TRBJ2-1
TGTGCCAGCAGCCAAGAAGTACAGGGGAGCTCCTACGAGCAGTACTTC | CASSQEVQGSSYEQYF | TRBV4-2 | few | TRBD1 | 16 | TRBJ2-7
TGTGCCAGCAGCACGGGACAGGGGGTCCACGAGCAGTACTTC | CASSTGQGVHEQYF | TRBV5-4 | - | TRBD1 | 14 | TRBJ2-7
TGTGCCAGCAGCGGAGGAGGGGTGGAAGAGACCCAGTACTTC | CASSGGGVEETQYF | TRBV9 | - | - | 14 | TRBJ2-5
TGTGCCAGCCCGGGCGGGAGGGCCCGAACAGATACGCAGTATTTT | CASPGGRARTDTQYF | TRBV2 | - | TRBD2 | 15 | TRBJ2-3
TGCGCCAGCAGCCAAGTGCCGAACCAGGCGAATTACGAGCAGTACTTC | CASSQVPNQANYEQYF | TRBV4-1 | - | - | 16 | TRBJ2-7
TGCAGTGCTGTGGGGGGACAGGCCTACTTTTACGAGCAGTACTTC | CSAVGGQAYFYEQYF | TRBV20-1 | - | TRBD1 | 15 | TRBJ2-7
TGTGCCAGCAGTTACTCCCTTCTAGGCGACGAGCAGTACTTC | CASSYSLLGDEQYF | TRBV6-5 | - | - | 14 | TRBJ2-7
TGCGCCAGCAGCCAAGATCGTATTTCGCGGGGGGGGAATGAAAAACTGTTTTTT | CASSQDRISRGGNEKLFF | TRBV4-1 | - | - | 18 | TRBJ1-4
TGTGCCAGCAGCTTAACGGGAACTCAGCCCCGGCATTTT | CASSLTGTQPRHF | TRBV13 | - | - | 13 | TRBJ1-5
TGTGCCAGCAGCAAGAGACGGAGCGCAGATACGCAGTATTTT | CASSKRRSADTQYF | TRBV28 | - | - | 14 | TRBJ2-3
TGTGCCAGCAGCTTAGAGGCAGCGTCCTCCTCCTACGAGCAGTACTTC | CASSLEAASSSYEQYF | TRBV7-8 | - | - | 16 | TRBJ2-7
TGTGCCAGCAGTGTACAGCCCTCTGGGGCCAACGTCCTGACTTTC | CASSVQPSGANVLTF | TRBV27 | - | - | 15 | TRBJ2-6
TGTGCCAGCAGTCAAAGTTGGGGGAACTACAATGAGCAGTTCTTC | CASSQSWGNYNEQFF | TRBV28 | - | - | 15 | TRBJ2-1
TGTGCCAGCAGCCCCCCGGGCCCCGGACAATACGAGCAGTACTTC | CASSPPGPGQYEQYF | TRBV7-8 | - | - | 15 | TRBJ2-7
TGTGCCAGCAGCTTAGTCAATAGGGGAGCCTACGAGCAGTACTTC | CASSLVNRGAYEQYF | TRBV7-9 | - | - | 15 | TRBJ2-7
TGCAGTGCTAGCACAGGGTATAATGAAAAACTGTTTTTT | CSASTGYNEKLFF | TRBV20-1 | - | - | 13 | TRBJ1-4
TGCGCCAGCAGCTGGGGGGGGGTGCGGGCGCAGTTCTTC | CASSWGGVRAQFF | TRBV5-1 | - | TRBD2 | 13 | TRBJ2-1
TGTGCCAGCAGCTCGGGCCCCCGCGGACAGCGCTCCCAGACCCAGTACTTC | CASSSGPRGQRSQTQYF | TRBV13 | - | - | 17 | TRBJ2-5
TGTGCCAGCAGCTCCCGGGGGCAGGGGGGCTACGAGCAGTACTTC | CASSSRGQGGYEQYF | TRBV7-2 | - | - | 15 | TRBJ2-7
TGTGCCAGCAGCCCCGGGACTAGAGTCTACGAGCAGTACTTC | CASSPGTRVYEQYF | TRBV4-2 | - | TRBD2 | 14 | TRBJ2-7
TGTGCCAGCCGGGGCAGGGGCCCAGATACGCAGTATTTT | CASRGRGPDTQYF | TRBV5-8 | - | - | 13 | TRBJ2-3
TGTGCCACCTCAGCGGGAGGGAGTTACAATGAGCAGTTCTTC | CATSAGGSYNEQFF | TRBV27 | - | TRBD2 | 14 | TRBJ2-1
TGTGCCAGCTCCGACCTAGCGGGAGGGCCTGGGGAGCAGTTCTTC | CASSDLAGGPGEQFF | TRBV5-4 | - | TRBD2 | 15 | TRBJ2-1